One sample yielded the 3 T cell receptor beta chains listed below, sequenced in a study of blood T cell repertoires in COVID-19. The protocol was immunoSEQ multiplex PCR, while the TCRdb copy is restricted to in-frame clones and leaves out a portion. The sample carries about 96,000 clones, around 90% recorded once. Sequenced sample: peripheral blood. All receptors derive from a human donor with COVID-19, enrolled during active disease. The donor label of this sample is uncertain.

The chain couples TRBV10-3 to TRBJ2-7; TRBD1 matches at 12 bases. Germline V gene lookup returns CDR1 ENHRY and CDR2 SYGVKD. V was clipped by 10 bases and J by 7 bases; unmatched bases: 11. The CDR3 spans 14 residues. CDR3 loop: CATGPGQGAEEQYF. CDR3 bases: TGTGCCACCGGTCCGGGACAGGGGGCGGAAGAGCAGTACTTC.

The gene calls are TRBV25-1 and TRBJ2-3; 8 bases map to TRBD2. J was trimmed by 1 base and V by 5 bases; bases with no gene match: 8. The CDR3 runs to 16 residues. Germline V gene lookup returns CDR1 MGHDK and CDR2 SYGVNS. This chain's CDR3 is CASSTEGGGRTDTQYF. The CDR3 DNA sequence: TGTGCCAGCAGTACTGAGGGCGGGGGGCGCACAGATACGCAGTATTTT.

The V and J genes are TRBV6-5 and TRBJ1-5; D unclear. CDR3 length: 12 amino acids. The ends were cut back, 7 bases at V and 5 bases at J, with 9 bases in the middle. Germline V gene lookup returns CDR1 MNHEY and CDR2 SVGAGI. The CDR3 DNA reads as TGTGCCAGCAAAATAGTGGATCAGCCCCAGCATTTT. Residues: CASKIVDQPQHF.